This T cell receptor (beta chain) was sequenced during a study of PD-1 blockade in classical Hodgkin lymphoma. The method was immunoSEQ multiplex PCR; TCRdb's version includes in-frame clones alone and lacks a portion of them. The sample holds tens of thousands of clones, approximately 70% seen once. Germline CDR1 is SGHRS and CDR2 is YFSETQ. This CDR3 spans 14 amino acids. Losses at the gene ends were 2 bases for V and 7 bases for J; bases not matched to a gene: 8. All the patients suffered relapse after autologous stem cell transplantation, and brentuximab vedotin exposure differed. The TCR comes from a human donor with classical Hodgkin lymphoma. The specimen was peripheral blood mononuclear cells (PBMCs), collected at baseline. The chain is built from TRBV5-1 and TRBJ1-1, with 7 bases aligning to TRBD1. The chain's CDR3 is CASSFGRGRGEAFF. In DNA form, the CDR3 reads TGCGCCAGCAGCTTTGGAAGGGGGCGAGGTGAAGCTTTCTTT.